The T cell receptor (beta chain) under discussion was sequenced for a study of shared clonotypes between healthy human individuals. Study at large: Donors, aged 18 to 49, were a couple of women and three men. Points from the study as a whole: It was the non-shared clonotypes that had lower generation probabilities than clonotypes shared by all four donors. When naive CD4 clonotypes were compared across a handful of donors, 5% to 5.5% were shared.

In the naive CD8 group, cells lacked CD45RO and were positively selected for CCR7, so terminally differentiated effector memory CD45RA+ cells were left out. Concerning this clone itself: Its antigen is unidentified.

There are 12 residues in the CDR3. Sequenced by immunoSEQ multiplex PCR; TCRdb stores in-frame clones only, minus some. The data show more than 2 million clones, about 95% seen once. What was sequenced was naive CD8+ T cells sorted from blood. The chain joins TRBV21-1 to TRBJ1-2; TRBD1 is the table's D call and was not checked against the DNA. TRBV21-1 is designated a pseudogene. This receptor was identified in a man younger than 30 in good health. The CDR3 region has the DNA TGTGCCAGCAGCAATGACAAGCTGAAACGCACCTTC. It encodes CASSNDKLKRTF.